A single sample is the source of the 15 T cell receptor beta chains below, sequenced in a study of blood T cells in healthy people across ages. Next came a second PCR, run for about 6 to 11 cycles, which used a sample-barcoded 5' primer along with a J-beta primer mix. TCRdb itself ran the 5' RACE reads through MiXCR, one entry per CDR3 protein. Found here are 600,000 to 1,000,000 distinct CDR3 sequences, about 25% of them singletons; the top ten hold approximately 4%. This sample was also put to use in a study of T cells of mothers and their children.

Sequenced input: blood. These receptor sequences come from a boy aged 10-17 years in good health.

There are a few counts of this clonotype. CDR3 nucleotides: TGTGCCAGCAGCCCAAAACTAGCGGTCCAGATGAATGAGCAGTTCTTC. Its translation: CASSPKLAVQMNEQFF. The chain combines TRBV3-1 with TRBJ2-1, with 8 bases that match TRBD2. Germline CDR1 is LGHDT and CDR2 is YNNKEL (reference sequence). The CDR3 is made up of 16 amino acids. V shed 4 bases, J shed 7 bases, and the junction held 12 bases outside the gene matches.

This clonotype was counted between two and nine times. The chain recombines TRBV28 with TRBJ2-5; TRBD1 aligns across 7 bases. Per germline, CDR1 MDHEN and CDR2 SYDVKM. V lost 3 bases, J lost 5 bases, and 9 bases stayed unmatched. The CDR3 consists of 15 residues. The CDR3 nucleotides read TGTGCCAGCAGTTTGACGGCAGGGGGTGGGGAGACCCAGTACTTC. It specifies CASSLTAGGGETQYF.

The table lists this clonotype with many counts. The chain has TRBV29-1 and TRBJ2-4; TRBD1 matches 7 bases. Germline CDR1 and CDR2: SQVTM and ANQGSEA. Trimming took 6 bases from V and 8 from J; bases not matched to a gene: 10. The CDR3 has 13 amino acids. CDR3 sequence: CSVSGQRGDIQYF. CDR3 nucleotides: TGCAGCGTATCGGGACAGCGAGGAGACATTCAGTACTTC.

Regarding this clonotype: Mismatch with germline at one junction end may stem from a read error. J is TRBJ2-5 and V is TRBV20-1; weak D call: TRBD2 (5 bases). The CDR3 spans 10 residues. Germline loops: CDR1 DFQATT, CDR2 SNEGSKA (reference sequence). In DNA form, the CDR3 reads TGCAGCGCAAGTAGGGAGACCCCGTACTTC. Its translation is CSASRETPYF.

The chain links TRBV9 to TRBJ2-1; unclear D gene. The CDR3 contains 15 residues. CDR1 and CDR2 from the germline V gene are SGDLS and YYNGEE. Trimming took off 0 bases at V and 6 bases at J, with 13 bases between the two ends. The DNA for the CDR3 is TGTGCCAGCAGCGTAGCATCGGATAGAAGCAATGAGCAGTTCTTC. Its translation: CASSVASDRSNEQFF. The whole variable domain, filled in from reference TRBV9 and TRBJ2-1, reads DSGVTQTPKHLITATGQRVTLRCSPRSGDLSVYWYQQSLDQGLQFLIQYYNGEERAKGNILERFSAQQFPDLHSELNLSSLELGDSALYFCASSVASDRSNEQFFGPGTRLTVL.

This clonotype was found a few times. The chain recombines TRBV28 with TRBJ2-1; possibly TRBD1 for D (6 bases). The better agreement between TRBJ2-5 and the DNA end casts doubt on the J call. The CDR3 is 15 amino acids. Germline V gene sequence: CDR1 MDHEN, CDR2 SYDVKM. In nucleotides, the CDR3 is TGTGCCAGCAGTGGGTTAGGGGGATCTCAAGAGACCCAGTACTTC. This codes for CASSGLGGSQETQYF.

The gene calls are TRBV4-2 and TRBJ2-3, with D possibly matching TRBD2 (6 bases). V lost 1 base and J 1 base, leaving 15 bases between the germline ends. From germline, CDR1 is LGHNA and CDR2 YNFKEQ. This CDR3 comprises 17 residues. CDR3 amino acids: CASSQGASWGGTDTQYF. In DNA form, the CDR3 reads TGTGCCAGCAGCCAAGGCGCTTCTTGGGGGGGCACAGATACGCAGTATTTT.

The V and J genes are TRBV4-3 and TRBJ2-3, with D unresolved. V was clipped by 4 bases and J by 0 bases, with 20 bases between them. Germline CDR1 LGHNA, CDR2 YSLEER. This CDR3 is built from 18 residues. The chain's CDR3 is CASSPKDLKAISTDTQYF. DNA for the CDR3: TGCGCCAGCAGCCCCAAAGATTTGAAGGCTATAAGCACAGATACGCAGTATTTT.

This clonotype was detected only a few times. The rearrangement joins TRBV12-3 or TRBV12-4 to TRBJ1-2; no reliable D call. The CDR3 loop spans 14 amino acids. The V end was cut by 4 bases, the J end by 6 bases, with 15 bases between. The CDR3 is CASSSDGFSHGYTF. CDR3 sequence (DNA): TGTGCCAGCAGTTCGGACGGATTCAGTCATGGCTACACCTTC.

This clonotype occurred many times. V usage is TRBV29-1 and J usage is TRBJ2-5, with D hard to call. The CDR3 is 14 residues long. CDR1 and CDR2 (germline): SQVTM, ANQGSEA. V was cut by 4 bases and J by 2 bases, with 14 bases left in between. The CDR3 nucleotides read TGCAGCGTTGTTTCCAGCTTTGGACAAGAGACCCAGTACTTC. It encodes CSVVSSFGQETQYF.

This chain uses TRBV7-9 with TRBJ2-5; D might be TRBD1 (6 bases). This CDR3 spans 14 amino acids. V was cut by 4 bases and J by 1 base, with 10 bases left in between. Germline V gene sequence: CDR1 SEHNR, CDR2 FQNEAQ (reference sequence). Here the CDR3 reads CASSSTGSQETQYF. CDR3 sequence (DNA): TGTGCCAGCAGCTCTACAGGGTCCCAAGAGACCCAGTACTTC.

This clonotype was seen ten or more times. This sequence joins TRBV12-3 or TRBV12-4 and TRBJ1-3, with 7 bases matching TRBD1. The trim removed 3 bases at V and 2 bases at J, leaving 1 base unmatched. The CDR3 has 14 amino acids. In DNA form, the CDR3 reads TGTGCCAGCAGTTTGACAGGGACTGGAAACACCATATATTTT. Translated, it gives CASSLTGTGNTIYF.

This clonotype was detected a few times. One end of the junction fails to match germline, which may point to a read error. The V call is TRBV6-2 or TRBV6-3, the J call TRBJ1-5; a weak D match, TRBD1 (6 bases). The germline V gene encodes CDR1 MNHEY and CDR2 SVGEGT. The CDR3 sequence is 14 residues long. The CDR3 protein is CASSHSGSQGTQHF. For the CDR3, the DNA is TGTGCCAGCAGTCACTCGGGGTCCCAGGGGACCCAGCATTTT.

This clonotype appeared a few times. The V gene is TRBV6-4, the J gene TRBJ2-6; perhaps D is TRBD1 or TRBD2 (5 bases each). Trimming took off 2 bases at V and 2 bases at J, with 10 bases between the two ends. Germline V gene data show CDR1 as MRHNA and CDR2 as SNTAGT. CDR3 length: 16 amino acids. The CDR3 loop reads CASSDEVGAGANVLTF. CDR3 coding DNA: TGTGCCAGCAGTGACGAGGTGGGGGCTGGGGCCAACGTCCTGACTTTC.

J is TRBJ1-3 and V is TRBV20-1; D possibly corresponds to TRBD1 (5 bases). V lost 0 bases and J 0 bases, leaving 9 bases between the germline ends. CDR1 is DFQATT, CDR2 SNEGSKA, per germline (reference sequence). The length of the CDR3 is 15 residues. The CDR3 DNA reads TGCAGTGCTAGAGATTACGGGGGCTCTGGAAACACCATATATTTT. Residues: CSARDYGGSGNTIYF.